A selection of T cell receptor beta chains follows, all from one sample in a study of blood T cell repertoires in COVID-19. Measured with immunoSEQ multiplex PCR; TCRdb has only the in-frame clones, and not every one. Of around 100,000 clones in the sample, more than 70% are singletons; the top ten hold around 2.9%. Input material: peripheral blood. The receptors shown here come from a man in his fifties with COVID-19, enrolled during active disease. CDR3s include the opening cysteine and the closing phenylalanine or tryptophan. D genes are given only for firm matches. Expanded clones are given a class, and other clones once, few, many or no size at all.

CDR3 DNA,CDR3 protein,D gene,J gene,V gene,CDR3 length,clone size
TGTGCCAGCAGCCCAACGAGGGGGCTGATAAACTATGGCTACACCTTC,CASSPTRGLINYGYTF,TRBD1,TRBJ1-2,TRBV5-4,16,.
TGTGCCAGCAGTTACGGACAAAATCAGCCCCAGCATTTT,CASSYGQNQPQHF,.,TRBJ1-5,TRBV6-5,13,.
TGTGCCAGCAGCCAAGTGACCCCCGGGGATCAGCCCCAGCATTTT,CASSQVTPGDQPQHF,.,TRBJ1-5,TRBV3-1/TRBV3-2,15,.
TGTGCCACCAGGGGACAGGTCCAAGAGACCCAGTACTTC,CATRGQVQETQYF,TRBD1,TRBJ2-5,TRBV24-1,13,.
TGCGCCAGCAGCAAAGGACTAGGTGGCACAGATACGCAGTATTTT,CASSKGLGGTDTQYF,TRBD2,TRBJ2-3,TRBV4-1,15,once
TGTGCCAGCAGCGCCTACCTCCGGTCCGAGCAGTACTTC,CASSAYLRSEQYF,.,TRBJ2-7,TRBV9,13,.
TGTGCCACCAGCAGAGGGGACAGGGTGGATTTGGCTTTCTTT,CATSRGDRVDLAFF,TRBD1,TRBJ1-1,TRBV15,14,.
TGTGCCAGCAGCCAAGAAAGGACAGCCTCTGGAAACACCATATATTTT,CASSQERTASGNTIYF,.,TRBJ1-3,TRBV3-1/TRBV3-2,16,.
TGTGCCAGCAGCCTCCCTCCTCAGGACATAGTAGTCTACACCTTC,CASSLPPQDIVVYTF,.,TRBJ1-2,TRBV6-2/TRBV6-3,15,.
TGTGCCAGCAGCCTCCGGGTACGAGAGACCCAGTACTTC,CASSLRVRETQYF,.,TRBJ2-5,TRBV14,13,.
TGCGCCAGCAGCTTCCCGGGGGGCAGCACAGATACGCAGTATTTT,CASSFPGGSTDTQYF,.,TRBJ2-3,TRBV5-1,15,.
TGTGCCAGCGCGACAGGGGTGCTCAGCTATGGCTACACCTTC,CASATGVLSYGYTF,TRBD1,TRBJ1-2,TRBV18,14,few
TGTGCCACCAGCAGAGTAGGCAGGGTGAGACAGCCCCAGCATTTT,CATSRVGRVRQPQHF,.,TRBJ1-5,TRBV15,15,.
TGTGCCAGCAGTTTTGTTTTCGACAGGGGCGATGAGCAGTTCTTC,CASSFVFDRGDEQFF,TRBD1,TRBJ2-1,TRBV28,15,.
TGTGCCAGCAGCTTATCACGGTCTAATGAAAAACTGTTTTTT,CASSLSRSNEKLFF,.,TRBJ1-4,TRBV11-1,14,few
TGTGCCAGCAGCCCTGGACTAGCGGGGGGGCCCGGCAATGAGCAGTTCTTC,CASSPGLAGGPGNEQFF,TRBD2,TRBJ2-1,TRBV5-4,17,.
TGTGCCAGCAGCTCGACGACAGGCTATGGCTACACCTTC,CASSSTTGYGYTF,.,TRBJ1-2,TRBV7-2,13,.
TGCAGTGCTAGTTCGGTACAGGGCCTCGGGGCCCAGTACTTC,CSASSVQGLGAQYF,.,TRBJ2-5,TRBV20-1,14,.
TGCGCCAGCAGCTTGGCCCCCCAGGGCGGTAATTCACCCCTCCACTTT,CASSLAPQGGNSPLHF,.,TRBJ1-6,TRBV5-1,16,.
TGTGCCAGCAGCCAAGATTATGGTTTTGCGATCACAGATACGCAGTATTTT,CASSQDYGFAITDTQYF,.,TRBJ2-3,TRBV14,17,.
TGTGCCAGCAGCGACCGGGGGGAGGAGACCCAGTACTTC,CASSDRGEETQYF,TRBD2,TRBJ2-5,TRBV7-2,13,.
TGCGCCAGCAGCTTCAGGGGGCCTCTCACTGAAGCTTTCTTT,CASSFRGPLTEAFF,TRBD1,TRBJ1-1,TRBV5-1,14,.
TGTGCCAGCAGGCCGACGGGGAATCAGCCCCAGCATTTT,CASRPTGNQPQHF,.,TRBJ1-5,TRBV12-3/TRBV12-4,13,.
TGTGCCAGCAGCTTGATGGCAGGGGGCGGTGCACCCCTCCACTTT,CASSLMAGGGAPLHF,TRBD1,TRBJ1-6,TRBV5-4,15,.
TGTGCCAGCAGCTCTGGACAGGGCTACTATGGCTACACCTTC,CASSSGQGYYGYTF,TRBD1,TRBJ1-2,TRBV9,14,.
TGTGCCAGCAGTTACGTATCCGGGACAGACGTCTGGGAGCAGTACTTC,CASSYVSGTDVWEQYF,TRBD1,TRBJ2-7,TRBV6-6,16,.
TGTGCCAGCAGCAAAAAGGGCAGGGCCCAGCATTTT,CASSKKGRAQHF,.,TRBJ1-5,TRBV21-1,12,few
TGTGCCAGCAGCCGTGGGACAGGGACGGTAATCGTAAATGAGCAGTTCTTC,CASSRGTGTVIVNEQFF,TRBD1,TRBJ2-1,TRBV3-1/TRBV3-2,17,.
TGTGCCAGCAGCTCCGGGGTACTAGCGCCAACTACCTACGAGCAGTACTTC,CASSSGVLAPTTYEQYF,TRBD2,TRBJ2-7,TRBV5-5,17,.
TGTGCCAGCAGTGATCCGGGTTACTATGGCTACACCTTC,CASSDPGYYGYTF,.,TRBJ1-2,TRBV6-1,13,.
TGTGCCAGTAGTGTGGGACAGAGGGGAAATCAGCCCCAGCATTTT,CASSVGQRGNQPQHF,TRBD1,TRBJ1-5,TRBV19,15,.
TGTGCCAGTAGCTCGATACCGGGACAGGGGATCGTCGGTCAGGGCTACACCTTC,CASSSIPGQGIVGQGYTF,TRBD1,TRBJ1-2,TRBV7-9,18,.
TGCGCCAGCAGCCACGGGCTCGGGGGGGTCGATGAAAAACTGTTTTTT,CASSHGLGGVDEKLFF,.,TRBJ1-4,TRBV4-3,16,.
TGTGCCAGCAGCCCGGCCGGGGAGCTGTTTTTT,CASSPAGELFF,.,TRBJ2-2,TRBV5-5,11,.
TGTGCCAGCAGTGGGTTTCTTAGGGGATCACCCCTCCACTTT,CASSGFLRGSPLHF,.,TRBJ1-6,TRBV2,14,.
TGTGCCAGCAGCTTCATGGGGGGGATTAACCCAAACACCGGGGAGCTGTTTTTT,CASSFMGGINPNTGELFF,TRBD2,TRBJ2-2,TRBV5-6,18,.
TGTGCCAGCAGTGAAGCAGGCCGGGCAGATACGCAGTATTTT,CASSEAGRADTQYF,.,TRBJ2-3,TRBV6-1,14,.
TGTGCCTGGAGTCGGGACAGCGTGGACACCATATATTTT,CAWSRDSVDTIYF,TRBD1,TRBJ1-3,TRBV30,13,few
TGTGCCAGTAGTAGCCGGGACAGAAGAAACACCATATATTTT,CASSSRDRRNTIYF,TRBD1,TRBJ1-3,TRBV19,14,.